This T cell receptor beta chain was captured by sequencing in a study of follicular helper T cells after annual influenza vaccination. Time point defined: 2014-2015 season, pre-vaccination. Assay: immunoSEQ multiplex PCR; the TCRdb copy retains only in-frame clones and omits some. The sample has 27,000 or so clones, 80% to 90% seen once. This CDR3 region has 15 residues. Germline values: CDR1 KGHSH, CDR2 LQKENI. V lost 5 bases to trimming and J lost 2 bases; unmatched junction nucleotides: 7. The specimen comprised CXCR5+ CD38- circulating T follicular helper cells from blood, sampled on the day of influenza vaccination. Sample subset: circulating Tfh, non-naive CD4+CXCR5+PD-1+ (ICOS+CD38+ or ICOS-CD38-). This chain uses TRBV18 with TRBJ2-7; TRBD1 agrees at 9 bases. This clonotype was obtained from an adult who received the influenza vaccine. CDR3 amino acids: CASSKTGTGTYEQYF. The CDR3 DNA follows: TGTGCCAGCTCAAAGACCGGGACAGGGACCTACGAGCAGTACTTC. The variable domain in full, with the rest retrieved from reference TRBV18 and TRBJ2-7, is NAGVMQNPRHLVRRRGQEARLRCSPMKGHSHVYWYRQLPEEGLKFMVYLQKENIIDESGMPKERFSAEFPKEGPSILRIQQVVRGDSAAYFCASSKTGTGTYEQYFGPGTRLTVT.